A single sample is the source of the 14 T cell receptor beta chains below, sequenced in a study of cytomegalovirus exposure and HLA in healthy donors. TCRdb's table, derived via immunoSEQ multiplex PCR, lists solely in-frame clones and lacks some. The profile covers over 100,000 clones, with roughly 90% appearing a single time and around 6% taken by the ten largest. The source material was PBMCs. The receptors were sampled from a woman under 30 in good health and CMV-seropositive.

The CDR3: CASSVDSYGYTF. CDR3 nucleotide sequence: TGCGCCAGCAGCGTGGACAGCTATGGCTACACCTTC. V gene TRBV5-1 combines with J gene TRBJ1-2; the D gene is possibly TRBD1 (6 bases). This CDR3 region has 12 residues. Deletions cut 4 bases from V and 4 bases from J, with 8 bases between. Germline loops: CDR1 SGHRS, CDR2 YFSETQ.

V usage is TRBV5-1 and J usage is TRBJ2-3; perhaps TRBD2 as D (5 bases). Germline assignment: CDR1 SGHRS and CDR2 YFSETQ. V was shortened by 5 bases and J by 0 bases, with 10 bases between the two germline ends. The CDR3 length is 14 residues. The CDR3 nucleotides read TGCGCCAGCAGTAGGGCGGGTAGCACAGATACGCAGTATTTT. Translating gives CASSRAGSTDTQYF.

The chain carries TRBV18 and TRBJ1-3; the D gene is possibly TRBD1 (5 bases). CDR3 length: 14 amino acids. Germline-derived CDR1 and CDR2 are KGHSH and LQKENI. V was shortened by 2 bases and J by 4 bases, with 9 bases between the two germline ends. The chain's CDR3 is CASSPKGLGNTIYF. DNA for the CDR3: TGTGCCAGCTCACCAAAGGGACTGGGAAACACCATATATTTT.

The chain recombines TRBV4-2 with TRBJ2-7; 11 bases match TRBD1. V dropped 3 bases and J dropped 4; count of bases not matched to a gene: 8. This CDR3 has 16 residues. Per germline, CDR1 LGHNA and CDR2 YNFKEQ. The CDR3 sequence: CASSQETGTGGYEQYF. The CDR3 DNA follows: TGTGCCAGCAGCCAGGAAACCGGGACAGGGGGTTACGAGCAGTACTTC.

The chain links TRBV6-5 to TRBJ2-7, with 8 nucleotides matching TRBD1. Germline CDR1 reads MNHEY; CDR2 reads SVGAGI. This CDR3 is 14 amino acids long. Trimming removed 2 bases from V and 2 bases from J; junction bases left unmatched: 2. The chain's CDR3 is CASSYGTGPYEQYF. The CDR3 DNA reads as TGTGCCAGCAGTTACGGGACAGGACCCTACGAGCAGTACTTC.

The chain couples TRBV19 to TRBJ1-2; TRBD1 matches at 9 bases. The germline V gene has CDR1 LNHDA and CDR2 SQIVND (reference sequence). The CDR3 totals 15 residues. Losses at the gene ends were 4 bases for V and 4 bases for J; bases not matched to a gene: 7. CDR3 DNA sequence: TGTGCCAGTAGTAGGTCTGGACAGGGGATCTATGGCTACACCTTC. The encoded protein is CASSRSGQGIYGYTF.

The rearrangement links TRBV4-1 to TRBJ2-1; TRBD1 matches at 8 bases. The junction had 5 bases not matched to a gene; V was cut back by 2 bases and J by 2 bases. CDR1 and CDR2 (germline): MGHRA, YSYEKL. The CDR3 totals 16 residues. This CDR3 reads CASSQPGTGAYNEQFF. CDR3 nucleotides: TGCGCCAGCAGCCAACCCGGGACAGGTGCCTACAATGAGCAGTTCTTC.

Ten or more counts support this clone. The chain employs TRBV11-2 and TRBJ2-5, with no clear D. CDR3 length equals 13 residues. Trimming removed 1 base from V and 2 bases from J, with 5 bases in between. Germline CDR1 is SGHAT and CDR2 is FQNNGV. The CDR3 sequence: CASSLGRQETQYF. CDR3 sequence (DNA): TGTGCCAGCAGCTTAGGCAGACAAGAGACCCAGTACTTC. The full variable domain, its missing parts supplied by reference TRBV11-2 and TRBJ2-5, is EAGVAQSPRYKIIEKRQSVAFWCNPISGHATLYWYQQILGQGPKLLIQFQNNGVVDDSQLPKDRFSAERLKGVDSTLKIQPAKLEDSAVYLCASSLGRQETQYFGPGTRLLVL.

This chain joins TRBV7-3 and TRBJ2-3; 9 bases line up with TRBD1. Germline V lookup: CDR1 SGHTA, CDR2 FQGTGA. V lost 5 bases, J lost 3 bases, and 6 bases stayed unmatched. The CDR3 sequence is 15 residues long. This CDR3 reads CASSQTGGSTDTQYF. CDR3 nucleotide sequence: TGTGCCAGCAGCCAAACAGGGGGCTCGACAGATACGCAGTATTTT. Complete variable domain (other parts from reference TRBV7-3 and TRBJ2-3): GAGVSQTPSNKVTEKGKYVELRCDPISGHTALYWYRQSLGQGPEFLIYFQGTGAADDSGLPNDRFFAVRPEGSVSTLKIQRTERGDSAVYLCASSQTGGSTDTQYFGPGTRLTVL.

The chain uses TRBV6-4 and TRBJ2-7, with 7 bases that match TRBD2. V trimming: 7 bases; J trimming: 3 bases; junction bases outside the gene matches: 12. This CDR3 is built from 15 residues. Germline values: CDR1 MRHNA, CDR2 SNTAGT. CDR3 in amino acids: CASTRYRDYFYEQYF. The CDR3 nucleotides are TGTGCCAGCACTCGGTATCGGGACTACTTCTACGAGCAGTACTTC.

V and J are TRBV2 and TRBJ1-1; D perhaps matches TRBD1 (6 bases). The CDR3 is 13 residues long. Trimming cost V 10 bases and J 3 bases, with 15 bases left between them. Germline V gives CDR1 SNHLY, CDR2 FYNNEI. The CDR3 sequence is CATLGRGYTEAFF. In DNA, the CDR3 is TGTGCCACCCTTGGTAGGGGGTACACTGAAGCTTTCTTT.

The V call is TRBV7-9, the J call TRBJ2-5; no clear D. The CDR3 extends over 14 amino acids. Trimming removed 5 bases from V and 1 base from J, with 11 bases in between. CDR1 and CDR2 (germline): SEHNR, FQNEAQ (reference sequence). As DNA, the CDR3 is TGTGCCAGCAGCGAAGAGGTCTCCCAAGAGACCCAGTACTTC. It is translated as CASSEEVSQETQYF. The full variable domain, in which reference TRBV7-9 and TRBJ2-5 provide the parts outside the CDR3, is DTGVSQNPRHKITKRGQNVTFRCDPISEHNRLYWYRQTLGQGPEFLTYFQNEAQLEKSRLLSDRFSAERPKGSFSTLEIQRTEQGDSAMYLCASSEEVSQETQYFGPGTRLLVL.

Here the CDR3 reads CASSAFRQGIPYEQYF. The CDR3 nucleotides are TGTGCCAGCAGTGCTTTCCGACAGGGGATCCCCTACGAGCAGTACTTC. The chain joins TRBV6-1 to TRBJ2-7; 8 positions agree with TRBD1. CDR1 and CDR2 from the germline V gene are MNHNS and SASEGT. This CDR3 spans 16 amino acids. The V gene end was trimmed by 4 bases and the J gene end by 2 bases; junction bases not matched to a gene: 10.

This sequence joins TRBV11-3 and TRBJ1-1, with D possibly TRBD1 on 5 matching bases. From germline, CDR1 is SGHNT and CDR2 YENEEA. Between the trimmed V and J ends, which lost 3 bases and 0 bases, there was a span of 11 bases. This CDR3 is built from 15 residues. CDR3 nucleotide sequence: TGTGCCAGCAGCTTCTCCGGGGGAATGAACACTGAAGCTTTCTTT. It yields the protein CASSFSGGMNTEAFF. Using reference TRBV11-3 and TRBJ1-1 for the parts outside the CDR3, the full variable domain is EAGVVQSPRYKIIEKKQPVAFWCNPISGHNTLYWYLQNLGQGPELLIRYENEEAVDDSQLPKDRFSAERLKGVDSTLKIQPAELGDSAVYLCASSFSGGMNTEAFFGQGTRLTVV.